The 18 T cell receptor beta chains listed next were all sequenced from one sample in a study of blood T cells in healthy people across ages. A second PCR of about 7 to 12 cycles used a sample-barcoded 5' primer and a J-beta primer mix. MiXCR, applied by TCRdb to the 5' RACE reads, yields one record per CDR3 protein. The top ten hold about 4.1% of the sample, which has roughly 1.5 million distinct CDR3 sequences, approximately 43% seen once. What was sequenced was blood. The receptors originated from a woman younger than 30 in good health.

This clonotype was observed at least ten times. The rearrangement links TRBV7-2 to TRBJ2-7; 11 bases are a match to TRBD2. The junction had 4 bases not matched to a gene; V was cut back by 0 bases and J by 3 bases. The CDR3 sequence is 16 residues long. In germline, CDR1 is SGHTA, CDR2 FQGNSA. The CDR3 region is CASSLAGTSGYYEQYF. The CDR3 DNA reads as TGTGCCAGCAGCTTAGCAGGGACTAGCGGATACTACGAGCAGTACTTC.

This clonotype was picked up a small number of times. V gene TRBV12-3 or TRBV12-4 combines with J gene TRBJ2-1; TRBD2 might be the D (5 bases). V dropped 2 bases and J dropped 4 bases, with 15 bases sitting between them. The CDR3 contains 16 residues. The CDR3 DNA sequence: TGTGCCAGCAGTTTAAGCGGCGCGTCAGGATACAATGAGCAGTTCTTC. It is translated as CASSLSGASGYNEQFF.

In its sample, this clonotype was seen a few times. A much larger clone differs by one base, so this may be a read error. The V and J genes are TRBV6-4 and TRBJ2-1; TRBD2 aligns across 7 bases. The J call may not be correct, given that the DNA end is closer to TRBJ2-7. The CDR3 totals 15 residues. The germline gives CDR1 MRHNA, CDR2 SNTAGT. CDR3 sequence: CASSDGGSSYNEQYF. For the CDR3, the DNA is TGTGCCAGCAGTGACGGCGGGAGCTCATACAATGAGCAGTACTTC.

The table lists this clonotype with a few counts. The CDR3: CASSFELNTGELFF. CDR3 nucleotides: TGTGCCAGCAGTTTTGAATTGAACACCGGGGAGCTGTTTTTT. V usage is TRBV2 and J usage is TRBJ2-2; no reliable D call. The V gene's germline CDR1 is SNHLY and CDR2 FYNNEI. This CDR3 has 14 amino acids. V was cut by 5 bases and J by 1 base, with 8 bases left in between. Based on the CDR3 plus reference TRBV2 and TRBJ2-2, the full variable domain is EPEVTQTPSHQVTQMGQEVILRCVPISNHLYFYWYRQILGQKVEFLVSFYNNEISEKSEIFDDQFSVERPDGSNFTLKIRSTKLEDSAMYFCASSFELNTGELFFGEGSRLTVL.

This clonotype was observed a handful of times. Here the CDR3 DNA reads TGTGCCAGCACCGAGAAAGGGCCTCCGAACGAGCAGTACTTC. It specifies CASTEKGPPNEQYF. This rearrangement joins TRBV6-1 to TRBJ2-7, with D unresolved. V was clipped by 7 bases and J by 5 bases, with 18 bases between them. The CDR3 length is 14 residues. In germline, CDR1 is MNHNS, CDR2 SASEGT.

This clonotype was seen more than once but under ten times. The CDR3 DNA sequence: TGCGCCAGCAGCGGCCCAATACCCGGGGACAAGGTACACAACAATGAGCAGTTCTTC. The encoded protein is CASSGPIPGDKVHNNEQFF. The chain employs TRBV5-1 and TRBJ2-1, with TRBD1 as a possible D gene (6 bases). V shed 4 bases and J shed 5 bases, with 28 bases lying between them. The CDR3 has 19 residues. Looked up from germline, CDR1 is SGHRS and CDR2 is YFSETQ.

This sequence joins TRBV29-1 and TRBJ2-1, with 8 nucleotides matching TRBD2. With 4 bases clipped from V and 0 bases from J, the junction kept 8 bases outside the gene matches. Germline lookup yields CDR1 SQVTM and CDR2 ANQGSEA. This CDR3 is 16 amino acids long. CDR3 in amino acids: CSVALSGRASYNEQFF. CDR3 DNA: TGCAGCGTTGCCCTATCCGGGAGGGCCTCCTACAATGAGCAGTTCTTC.

This chain uses TRBV5-4 with TRBJ2-3; no reliable D call. V lost 1 base and J lost 2, with 8 bases in between. Germline CDR1 SGHNT, CDR2 YYREEE (reference sequence). This CDR3 has 14 residues. CDR3 residues: CASSLRDFTDTQYF. CDR3 nucleotides: TGTGCCAGCAGCTTGCGAGACTTCACAGATACGCAGTATTTT.

This rearrangement joins TRBV29-1 to TRBJ2-1, with 14 bases matching TRBD2. CDR3 size: 14 residues. Germline V gene data show CDR1 as SQVTM and CDR2 as ANQGSEA. V was clipped by 7 bases and J by 6 bases; unmatched bases: 5. The CDR3 DNA is TGCAGCGCGCCGGGACTAGCGGGAGTCAATGAGCAGTTCTTC. It codes for CSAPGLAGVNEQFF.

A remark on this clonotype: A read error may explain this, as a much larger clone is one base away. This chain connects TRBV2 to TRBJ1-2; D is ambiguous. CDR3 length: 14 residues. V was pared by 4 bases and J by 1 base, with 10 bases between. Per germline, CDR1 SNHLY and CDR2 FYNNEI. CDR3 sequence: CASSVESFNYGYTF. The CDR3 coding sequence is TGTGCCAGCAGTGTGGAGAGTTTTAACTATGGCTACACCTTC.

This clonotype was detected a few times. The DNA of the CDR3 is TGTGCCAGCAGCCCTCAGGGTGTACTGGACGAGCAGTACTTC. Amino acids: CASSPQGVLDEQYF. The J gene is TRBJ2-7, the V gene TRBV11-2; weak D call: TRBD1 (5 bases). CDR1 and CDR2 (germline): SGHAT, FQNNGV. With 5 bases removed from V and 5 bases from J, the gap between germline ends came to 16 bases. There are 14 residues in the CDR3. Full variable domain (rest looked up from reference TRBV11-2 and TRBJ2-7): EAGVAQSPRYKIIEKRQSVAFWCNPISGHATLYWYQQILGQGPKLLIQFQNNGVVDDSQLPKDRFSAERLKGVDSTLKIQPAKLEDSAVYLCASSPQGVLDEQYFGPGTRLTVT.

The chain is built from TRBV7-2 and TRBJ2-1; 7 bases fit TRBD1. Germline CDR1 SGHTA, CDR2 FQGNSA. The junction had 15 bases not matched to a gene; V was cut back by 1 base and J by 0 bases. CDR3 length: 20 residues. The CDR3 protein is CASSLVGNRGPTFSYNEQFF. The CDR3 DNA sequence: TGTGCCAGCAGCTTAGTTGGTAATAGGGGGCCTACTTTCTCCTACAATGAGCAGTTCTTC.

The chain combines TRBV4-2 with TRBJ2-1; possibly TRBD1 or TRBD2 for D (5 bases each). Gene TRBJ2-7 matches the end of the DNA better, so the J call may be wrong. CDR1 LGHNA and CDR2 YNFKEQ come from the germline V gene. The CDR3 runs to 16 residues. This chain's CDR3 is CASSPHGAAGRNEQYF. For the CDR3, the DNA is TGTGCCAGCAGCCCCCACGGGGCCGCCGGACGAAATGAGCAGTACTTC.

This clonotype has at least ten counts. J is TRBJ2-1 and V is TRBV12-3 or TRBV12-4; 14 nucleotides agree with TRBD2. CDR3 length equals 15 residues. V shed 6 bases, J shed 7 bases, and the junction held 5 bases outside the gene matches. CDR3 protein: CASRAGTSGSNEQFF. Here the CDR3 DNA reads TGTGCCAGCAGAGCCGGGACTAGCGGGAGTAATGAGCAGTTCTTC.

The chain uses TRBV5-1 and TRBJ2-1; 9 bases align to TRBD2. Germline CDR1 is SGHRS and CDR2 is YFSETQ. This CDR3 region has 16 residues. V lost 2 bases and J lost 6; bases outside the gene matches: 9. As DNA, the CDR3 is TGCGCCAGCAGCTTCCTTAGCGGGAGCGGGCCCAATGAGCAGTTCTTC. Its protein is CASSFLSGSGPNEQFF.

This clonotype was counted only a few times. This chain uses TRBV9 with TRBJ2-1; D may be TRBD1 or TRBD2 (5 bases each). This CDR3 has 11 amino acids. V was pared by 0 bases and J by 13 bases, with 8 bases between. Germline CDR1 is SGDLS and CDR2 is YYNGEE. Written as DNA, the CDR3 is TGTGCCAGCAGCGTAGTCGGGGCACAGTTCTTC. This codes for CASSVVGAQFF.

Details on this clonotype: A read error may account for a junction end that differs from germline. The chain couples TRBV6-2 or TRBV6-3 to TRBJ2-5; TRBD2 is a possible D gene (6 bases). CDR3 length: 14 amino acids. Germline V lookup: CDR1 MNHEY, CDR2 SVGEGT. The CDR3 nucleotides read TGTGCCACCGGAATTCTGGCGGGGCTGGAGACCCGGTACTTC. Amino acids: CATGILAGLETRYF.

This clonotype was observed a handful of times. J is TRBJ2-7 and V is TRBV7-2, with D unclear. The ends were cut back, 2 bases at V and 2 bases at J, with 13 bases in the middle. Germline CDR1 and CDR2: SGHTA and FQGNSA. The length of the CDR3 is 15 residues. CDR3 sequence reads: CASSLFGERTYEQYF. The CDR3 DNA sequence: TGTGCCAGCAGCTTATTCGGAGAGCGAACCTACGAGCAGTACTTC.